This T cell receptor (beta chain) derives from a study of identical twins. Through template switching, a universal primer site was introduced, and the cDNA contained unique molecular identifiers. TCRdb independently ran MiXCR on the 5' RACE reads; one entry per CDR3 protein. The top ten clones hold about 12% of a sample with some 760,000 distinct CDR3 sequences, 15% to 20% of them seen once. The table lists this clonotype with a few counts. These data were also filed under a second study, of T cells expressing NK-cell markers. That study adds: Several experiments added an anti-gamma-delta TCR antibody to sort only alpha-beta TCR T cells. Six donors had dominant NKG2C+ clonotypes that comprised about 1.0-7.0% of their CD8+ T cells.

This TCR was sampled from a woman aged 18-30 years in good health. Sequencing was done on a sample of PBMCs.

The CDR3: CATSDPVTGDGELFF. CDR3 in DNA: TGTGCCACCAGTGACCCCGTGACGGGGGATGGGGAGCTGTTTTTT. The chain recombines TRBV24-1 with TRBJ2-2; perhaps TRBD2 as D (6 bases). The V end was cut by 4 bases, the J end by 8 bases, with 16 bases between. This CDR3 region has 15 residues. Germline-derived CDR1 and CDR2 are KGHDR and SFDVKD.